The T cell receptor beta chain described here comes from a study of PD-1 blockade in classical Hodgkin lymphoma. The CDR3 spans 13 residues. The V end was cut by 5 bases, the J end by 1 base, with 5 bases between. In germline, CDR1 is MNHGY, CDR2 SVAAGI. The table came from immunoSEQ multiplex PCR; TCRdb's copy has only in-frame clones and leaves some out. The sample has around 40,000 clones; around 80% are singletons. Relapse was seen in all patients after autologous stem cell transplantation, and brentuximab vedotin exposure was variable. Best overall response was complete response, partial response or progressive disease in these relapsed/refractory classical Hodgkin lymphoma patients.

V usage is TRBV6-9 and J usage is TRBJ2-2; D gene unclear. The sequencing used peripheral blood mononuclear cells (PBMCs), collected at baseline. The source of this sequence is a human donor with classical Hodgkin lymphoma. The CDR3 reads CASSPQNTGELFF. The CDR3 DNA reads TGTGCCAGCAGTCCCCAGAACACCGGGGAGCTGTTTTTT.